The next 25 T cell receptor beta chains were all read from a single sample in a study of shared clonotypes between healthy human individuals. Repertoires were generated with immunoSEQ multiplex PCR, while TCRdb's copy carries only in-frame clones and drops some. The sample lists about 1.1 million clones; approximately 75% were seen once. Sample: memory CD4+ T cells from PBMCs. Subset indicated: CD45RA-negative fraction. The origin of the receptors is a man between 18 and 29 years old in good health. Some clones in this sample may be carry-over from other donors' samples.

This clone was counted a single time. The chain couples TRBV5-8 to TRBJ1-5; TRBD1 agrees at 7 bases. Trimming removed 3 bases from V and 0 bases from J; junction bases left unmatched: 9. The CDR3 contains 17 residues. Per the germline V gene, CDR1 is SGHTS and CDR2 is YDEGEE. The CDR3 coding sequence is TGTGCCAGCAGCTCGGGACAGACCGCTCATAGCAATCAGCCCCAGCATTTT. This sequence encodes CASSSGQTAHSNQPQHF. The full variable domain, in which reference TRBV5-8 and TRBJ1-5 provide the parts outside the CDR3, is EAGVTQSPTHLIKTRGQQATLRCSPISGHTSVYWYQQALGLGLQFLLWYDEGEERNRGNFPPRFSGRQFPNYSSELNVNALELEDSALYLCASSSGQTAHSNQPQHFGDGTRLSIL.

This clone was seen a single time. V and J are TRBV28 and TRBJ2-5, with a possible D match to TRBD1 (5 bases). Trimming took off 4 bases at V and 5 bases at J, with 8 bases between the two ends. The CDR3 contains 12 residues. Germline V gene data show CDR1 as MDHEN and CDR2 as SYDVKM. CDR3 amino acids: CASSSGQETQYF. The CDR3 region has the DNA TGTGCCAGCAGTTCAGGGCAGGAGACCCAGTACTTC.

The chain is built from TRBV2 and TRBJ2-5, with D uncertain. Trimming took 7 bases from V and 5 from J, leaving 17 bases between them. CDR3 length equals 14 residues. Germline loops: CDR1 SNHLY, CDR2 FYNNEI. CDR3 in DNA: TGTGCCAGCACCCGAATAGGCGGCGGCGAGACCCAGTACTTC. This translates into CASTRIGGGETQYF.

V usage is TRBV5-1 and J usage is TRBJ2-3, with 7 bases matching TRBD1. Germline V gives CDR1 SGHRS, CDR2 YFSETQ. The CDR3 runs 17 residues. V dropped 3 bases and J dropped 1; count of bases not matched to a gene: 11. DNA of the CDR3: TGCGCCAGCAGCTCCCCGACAGGGAGAGTGGGCACAGATACGCAGTATTTT. Translation gives CASSSPTGRVGTDTQYF.

Ten or more counts support this clone. The CDR3 here is CASSTPTLSYGYTF. The CDR3 nucleotides are TGTGCCAGTAGTACCCCGACGCTTTCCTATGGCTACACCTTC. V gene TRBV19 combines with J gene TRBJ1-2; D is unresolved. CDR1 and CDR2 from the germline V gene are LNHDA and SQIVND (reference sequence). This CDR3 spans 14 amino acids. With 4 bases removed from V and 4 bases from J, the gap between germline ends came to 13 bases.

V gene TRBV9 combines with J gene TRBJ2-1; D not resolved. Germline V gene sequence: CDR1 SGDLS, CDR2 YYNGEE. The CDR3 length is 14 residues. V lost 3 bases to trimming and J lost 3 bases, with 10 bases between them. CDR3 amino acids: CASSGISSYNEQFF. CDR3 nucleotides: TGTGCCAGCAGCGGGATATCTAGCTACAATGAGCAGTTCTTC.

This clone was detected a few times. V and J are TRBV10-3 and TRBJ2-4; tentative D call: TRBD2 (6 bases). V shed 2 bases and J shed 7 bases, with 12 bases lying between them. Per the germline V gene, CDR1 is ENHRY and CDR2 is SYGVKD. CDR3 size: 14 residues. In nucleotides, the CDR3 is TGTGCCATCAGTGAGGGGGGGAAGGCTAACATTCAGTACTTC. Translating gives CAISEGGKANIQYF.

V usage is TRBV7-2 and J usage is TRBJ1-1; TRBD1 might be the D (5 bases). From germline, CDR1 is SGHTA and CDR2 FQGNSA. Trimming pared 2 bases from V and 2 bases from J, leaving 9 bases between. The length of the CDR3 is 14 residues. CDR3 residues: CASSLLGQNTEAFF. CDR3 DNA: TGTGCCAGCAGCTTACTGGGGCAAAACACTGAAGCTTTCTTT.

The rearrangement uses TRBV15 and TRBJ2-7, with 7 nucleotides matching TRBD2. Germline loops: CDR1 LNHNV, CDR2 YYDKDF (reference sequence). Trimming cost V 4 bases and J 4 bases; bases outside gene matches: 7. This CDR3 is built from 14 residues. In nucleotides, the CDR3 is TGTGCCACCAGCACCCCCGGGACTACTTACGAGCAGTACTTC. Its translation is CATSTPGTTYEQYF.

The chain couples TRBV19 to TRBJ1-5; a weak D match, TRBD1 (5 bases). The CDR3 is 16 amino acids. V gave up 6 bases and J gave up 5 bases, with 20 bases separating them. Germline V gene sequence: CDR1 LNHDA, CDR2 SQIVND (reference sequence). The CDR3 loop is CASRPDARGRYQPQHF. The CDR3 DNA reads TGTGCCAGTAGACCAGATGCGAGGGGAAGGTATCAGCCCCAGCATTTT.

Comment on this clone: Other DNA sequences in the sample encode the same CDR3. V is TRBV28 and J is TRBJ2-5; D ambiguous. CDR3 length: 12 residues. The germline gives CDR1 MDHEN, CDR2 SYDVKM. Trimming shortened V by 4 bases and J by 0 bases, and 3 bases separated the two germline ends. The CDR3 loop reads CASSSYQETQYF. The CDR3 nucleotides read TGTGCCAGCAGTTCCTACCAAGAGACCCAGTACTTC.

V usage is TRBV2 and J usage is TRBJ2-5; 7 bases map to TRBD1. The CDR3 length is 13 residues. CDR1 and CDR2 (germline): SNHLY, FYNNEI. The ends lost 6 bases at V and 5 bases at J; junction bases unmatched: 6. The CDR3 loop reads CASRLTGKETQYF. CDR3 DNA sequence: TGTGCCAGCAGGCTGACAGGGAAGGAGACCCAGTACTTC.

The V call is TRBV2, the J call TRBJ2-2; D is undetermined. The CDR3 spans 14 residues. V was cut by 4 bases and J by 3 bases, with 9 bases left in between. Germline V CDR1 and CDR2: SNHLY, FYNNEI. As DNA, the CDR3 is TGTGCCAGCAGTGGGGTTAGCCACACCGGGGAGCTGTTTTTT. Its protein product is CASSGVSHTGELFF.

The chain links TRBV7-2 to TRBJ2-3, with D unresolved. Germline V lookup: CDR1 SGHTA, CDR2 FQGNSA. Trimming cost V 2 bases and J 1 base, with 13 bases left between them. The CDR3 is 16 amino acids. CDR3 loop: CASSLFGQVGTDTQYF. DNA of the CDR3: TGTGCCAGCAGCTTATTTGGGCAGGTCGGCACAGATACGCAGTATTTT. The full variable domain, completed using reference TRBV7-2 and TRBJ2-3, is GAGVSQSPSNKVTEKGKDVELRCDPISGHTALYWYRQSLGQGLEFLIYFQGNSAPDKSGLPSDRFSAERTGGSVSTLTIQRTQQEDSAVYLCASSLFGQVGTDTQYFGPGTRLTVL.

The count of this clone is one. The V call is TRBV11-3, the J call TRBJ1-3; D is perhaps TRBD1 (6 bases). The V gene's germline CDR1 is SGHNT and CDR2 YENEEA. There are 17 residues in the CDR3. The V end was cut by 2 bases, the J end by 0 bases, with 14 bases between. The CDR3 nucleotides are TGTGCCAGCAGCTTATCCAGGGGAGCGAACTCTGGAAACACCATATATTTT. This sequence encodes CASSLSRGANSGNTIYF.

The chain recombines TRBV6-1 with TRBJ2-5; D uncertain. The CDR3 has 14 residues. Trimming shortened V by 2 bases and J by 5 bases, and 12 bases separated the two germline ends. Germline lookup yields CDR1 MNHNS and CDR2 SASEGT. The CDR3 region has the DNA TGTGCCAGCAGTGAACCGGACGGTCGGGAGACCCAGTACTTC. The encoded protein is CASSEPDGRETQYF.

The CDR3 loop reads CASALTVRPYEQYF. The DNA of the CDR3 is TGTGCCAGCGCTTTAACGGTGCGCCCCTACGAGCAGTACTTC. This sequence joins TRBV7-8 and TRBJ2-7; D remains unclear. The germline CDR1 and CDR2 sequences are SGHVS and FQNEAQ. V gave up 8 bases and J gave up 2 bases, with 16 bases separating them. The CDR3 consists of 14 residues. The entire variable domain, with the rest obtained from reference TRBV7-8 and TRBJ2-7, is as follows: GAGVSQSPRYKVAKRGQDVALRCDPISGHVSLFWYQQALGQGPEFLTYFQNEAQLDKSGLPSDRFFAERPEGSVSTLKIQRTQQEDSAVYLCASALTVRPYEQYFGPGTRLTVT.

This chain links TRBV10-2 with TRBJ2-4; D perhaps matches TRBD2 (6 bases). The CDR3 is 15 residues long. V was trimmed by 4 bases and J by 0 bases, leaving 10 bases between them. Germline CDR1 and CDR2: WSHSY and SAAADI. This CDR3 is CASSAIAVAKNIQYF. As DNA, the CDR3 is TGCGCCAGCAGTGCGATAGCGGTAGCCAAAAACATTCAGTACTTC.

The chain carries TRBV7-8 and TRBJ2-3; maybe TRBD2 (5 bases). The CDR3 sequence is 16 residues long. Germline CDR1 reads SGHVS; CDR2 reads FQNEAQ. Trimming removed 1 base from V and 3 bases from J, with 14 bases in between. For the CDR3, the DNA is TGTGCCAGCAGCTTAGTCAGGCTAGCTGGAACAGATACGCAGTATTTT. Protein product: CASSLVRLAGTDTQYF.

The chain combines TRBV5-1 with TRBJ2-7, with D possibly being TRBD2 (5 bases). Per the germline V gene, CDR1 is SGHRS and CDR2 is YFSETQ. The CDR3 totals 15 residues. V lost 4 bases and J 2 bases, leaving 16 bases between the germline ends. Here the CDR3 reads CASSPPGTTAYEQYF. CDR3 coding DNA: TGCGCCAGCAGCCCCCCGGGAACGACGGCCTACGAGCAGTACTTC.

The chain combines TRBV28 with TRBJ1-5, with 7 bases lining up with TRBD1. The ends lost 6 bases at V and 6 bases at J; junction bases unmatched: 14. The germline V gene encodes CDR1 MDHEN and CDR2 SYDVKM. The CDR3 consists of 16 residues. CDR3 DNA: TGTGCCAGCAGCCTCCTCCTCACAGGGGTTAGTCAGCCCCAGCATTTT. Its translation is CASSLLLTGVSQPQHF.

The count of this clone is one. DNA of the CDR3: TGCGCCAGCAGCTCAGGGGACGCGCGGCATGAGCAGTTCTTC. Protein product: CASSSGDARHEQFF. V usage is TRBV5-1 and J usage is TRBJ2-1; weak D call: TRBD1 (6 bases). The CDR3 runs 14 residues. V gave up 3 bases and J gave up 8 bases, with 15 bases separating them. Germline V gene lookup returns CDR1 SGHRS and CDR2 YFSETQ.

V is TRBV10-3 and J is TRBJ1-1; 9 nucleotides match TRBD1. This CDR3 is built from 20 residues. V shed 3 bases and J 3 bases; nucleotides not matched to a gene: 20. Germline CDR1 and CDR2: ENHRY and SYGVKD. As DNA, the CDR3 is TGTGCCATCAGTGACATTCCAAGGGACAGGGCGTCTCCGATTGACACTGAAGCTTTCTTT. This codes for CAISDIPRDRASPIDTEAFF.

The chain has TRBV18 and TRBJ1-5; the D is unclear. The germline V and J ends were trimmed by 4 bases and 5 bases, with 9 bases remaining between them. CDR1 is KGHSH, CDR2 LQKENI, per germline. CDR3 size: 13 residues. CDR3 protein: CASSRVEDQPQHF. CDR3 nucleotide sequence: TGTGCCAGCTCACGAGTAGAGGATCAGCCCCAGCATTTT. Combining the CDR3 with reference TRBV18 and TRBJ1-5 gives the whole variable domain NAGVMQNPRHLVRRRGQEARLRCSPMKGHSHVYWYRQLPEEGLKFMVYLQKENIIDESGMPKERFSAEFPKEGPSILRIQQVVRGDSAAYFCASSRVEDQPQHFGDGTRLSIL.

The rearrangement uses TRBV27 and TRBJ2-5, with 12 positions matching TRBD2. Per germline, CDR1 MNHEY and CDR2 SMNVEV (reference sequence). The length of the CDR3 is 15 residues. Unmatched junction bases numbered 5, after V lost 5 bases and J lost 4 bases. The CDR3 spells CASSPGLAGPETQYF. For the CDR3, the DNA is TGTGCCAGCAGTCCGGGACTAGCGGGCCCAGAGACCCAGTACTTC.